Shown below are 13 T cell receptor beta chains from a single sample sequenced in a study of CD8+ T cells in alopecia areata. The sorting of pooled cutaneous lymph node cells relied on CD4, CD8alpha, NKG2D, NKG2ACE and other markers. It was cDNA, reverse transcribed from extracted RNA, that served as the sequencing template. Profiled with immunoSEQ multiplex PCR; TCRdb holds only in-frame clones, not every one. Altogether 200,000 to 300,000 clones were found in the sample, and no singletons occur. The source material was CD4+ T cells sorted from a lymph node. The origin of the receptors is a C3H/HeJ mouse with alopecia areata. Strain haplotype at MHC: H2-k.

This clone has more than one count but fewer than ten. The genes are named according to mouse. Sequencing ends 4 residues short of the CDR3 end; the germline J gene provides the rest. The chain uses TRBV14 and TRBJ2-4, with TRBD1 matching over 9 bases. The CDR3 sequence is 14 residues long. Germline V CDR1 and CDR2: SGHDT, FRDEAV. CDR3 loop: CASRRDRERNTLYF. The CDR3 DNA, read in part, is TGTGCCAGCAGAAGGGACAGGGAGAGAAAC.

This clone was counted between two and nine times. Here the gene names and germline are mouse. The read is 4 residues too short to cover the CDR3 end, so that end is filled in from the germline J gene. This sequence joins TRBV31 and TRBJ2-7; 8 bases agree with TRBD2. Germline CDR1 reads GKSSPN; CDR2 reads SITVG. The length of the CDR3 is 14 residues. J lost 3 bases, V lost 0 bases, and 4 bases had no gene match. CDR3 bases read: TGTGCCTGGAGTCTAAGCTGGGGGGTCTAT. It specifies CAWSLSWGVY. The CDR3, in full, reads CAWSLSWGVYEQYF.

This clone showed up just a few times. The listed genes are named as in mouse. With the read ending 4 residues before the CDR3 end, the germline J gene is used to fill in that end. Other DNA sequences in this sample translate to the same CDR3. V is TRBV5 and J is TRBJ2-3, with D unclear. V was shortened by 0 bases and J by 0 bases, with 4 bases between the two germline ends. The CDR3 spans 14 residues. The germline CDR1 and CDR2 sequences are LGHNA and YNLKQL (reference sequence). CDR3 amino acids: CASSQEHSAETLYF. The part of the CDR3 DNA that was read is TGTGCCAGCAGCCAAGAACACAGTGCAGAA.

This clone was seen a handful of times. Gene names and germline match the mouse. The read falls 4 residues short of the CDR3 end, and the missing part is taken from the germline J gene. The chain carries TRBV13-3 and TRBJ2-5; 8 nucleotides agree with TRBD1. The CDR3 has 14 residues. The trim removed 6 bases at V and 1 base at J, leaving 4 bases unmatched. Germline V CDR1 and CDR2: NNHDY, SYVADS. This CDR3 is CASNLTGDQDTQYF. The DNA read from the CDR3 is TGTGCCAGCAATCTGACAGGGGACCAAGAC.

The table lists this clone with a few counts. Gene names are mouse gene names. The read terminates 4 residues before the CDR3 end, so the remaining end is supplied by the germline J gene. The chain employs TRBV13-1 and TRBJ2-3, with 11 bases that match TRBD2. V lost 3 bases to trimming and J lost 0 bases; unmatched junction nucleotides: 3. The CDR3 is 16 residues long. Germline CDR1 reads NSHNY; CDR2 reads SYGAGN. CDR3 DNA, as far as it was read: TGTGCCAGCAGTGGACTGGGGGGGGCTAGTGCAGAA. Translating gives CASSGLGGASAE. The entire CDR3 protein is CASSGLGGASAETLYF.

This clone showed up just a few times. The listed genes are named as in mouse. The read finishes 4 residues shy of the CDR3 end, and the germline J gene is used to complete it. This sequence joins TRBV1 and TRBJ2-4, with D possibly matching TRBD1 (6 bases). This CDR3 contains 14 residues. The germline V gene encodes CDR1 NSQYPW and CDR2 LRSPGD (reference sequence). Deletions cut 5 bases from V and 2 bases from J, with 11 bases between. CDR3: CTCSPNRDQNTLYF. Incomplete CDR3 DNA: TGCACCTGCAGTCCCAACAGGGATCAAAAC.

As regards this clone: The listed genes are named as in mouse. The read ends 4 residues early relative to the CDR3; the germline J gene fills the gap. The same CDR3 is also encoded by other DNA sequences in this sample. V usage is TRBV1 and J usage is TRBJ2-1; maybe TRBD2 (5 bases). CDR1 and CDR2 from the germline V gene are NSQYPW and LRSPGD (reference sequence). CDR3 length equals 16 residues. The ends were cut back, 0 bases at V and 3 bases at J, with 12 bases in the middle. The covered CDR3 bases are TGCACCTGCAGTGCAGATCCGGCTGGGAGCTATGCT. Translating gives CTCSADPAGSYA. The CDR3, in full, reads CTCSADPAGSYAEQFF.

This clone was counted only a few times. The gene names here belong to mouse. The read terminates 4 residues ahead of where the CDR3 ends, so the germline J gene completes it. The chain combines TRBV5 with TRBJ2-7; weak D call: TRBD1 (6 bases). V was shortened by 6 bases and J by 0 bases, with 9 bases between the two germline ends. CDR1 LGHNA and CDR2 YNLKQL come from the germline V gene (reference sequence). This CDR3 is built from 13 residues. The sequenced CDR3 bases are TGTGCCAGCAGAGGACAGAGCTCCTAT. It is translated as CASRGQSSY. From start to end, the CDR3 is CASRGQSSYEQYF.

This clone was observed a few times. The genes are named according to mouse. Read sequence stops 3 residues before the CDR3 end, and the germline J gene provides the missing end. Other DNA sequences in this sample translate to the same CDR3. The rearrangement joins TRBV13-2 to TRBJ1-6, with 9 bases that match TRBD1. TRBJ1-6 belongs to the ORF category, with a function that is uncertain. Trimming cost V 1 base and J 2 bases; bases outside gene matches: 4. The CDR3 totals 17 residues. The germline CDR1 and CDR2 sequences are NNHNN and SYGAGS (reference sequence). The CDR3 is CASGDPGQGPYNSPLYF. The CDR3 bases that were read are TGTGCCAGCGGTGATCCGGGACAGGGTCCCTATAATTCGCCC.

In its sample, this clone was seen a few times. The genes and germline here are from mouse. The read is 4 residues too short to cover the CDR3 end, so that end is filled in from the germline J gene. The rearrangement links TRBV13-1 to TRBJ2-1, with 9 bases aligning to TRBD1. CDR3 size: 14 residues. The V gene end was trimmed by 3 bases and the J gene end by 4 bases; junction bases not matched to a gene: 2. CDR1 and CDR2 (germline): NSHNY, SYGAGN. CDR3 DNA (partial): TGTGCCAGCAGTGGGACAGGGGAGTATGCT. This sequence encodes CASSGTGEYA. The entire CDR3 protein reads CASSGTGEYAEQFF.

As to this clone: Each gene name is a mouse one. The missing CDR3 end, 4 residues past where the read stops, is filled in from the germline J gene. The same CDR3 also results from other DNA sequences found in this sample. This chain uses TRBV1 with TRBJ2-7; 10 nucleotides align to TRBD2. The CDR3 consists of 13 residues. Germline V lookup: CDR1 NSQYPW, CDR2 LRSPGD (reference sequence). The CDR3 DNA, read in part, is TGCACCTGCAGTGGACTGGGGGGTTAT. This encodes CTCSGLGGY. The whole CDR3 sequence reads CTCSGLGGYEQYF.

This clone was detected only a few times. Gene names are mouse gene names. The CDR3: CASSQEDTINTGQLYF. The sequenced CDR3 bases are TGTGCCAGCAGCCAAGAGGACACAATCAACACCGGG. The V call is TRBV5, the J call TRBJ2-2, with D possibly matching TRBD1 (5 bases). The CDR3 end falls 4 residues outside the read, so it is completed with the germline J gene. This CDR3 has 16 amino acids. V was clipped by 0 bases and J by 2 bases, with 10 bases between them. Germline V gives CDR1 LGHNA, CDR2 YNLKQL (reference sequence).

This clone has a handful of counts. Genes and germline come from the mouse. The read terminates 4 residues before the CDR3 end, so the remaining end is supplied by the germline J gene. The sample has other DNA sequences that encode this CDR3 too. The chain uses TRBV13-1 and TRBJ2-1, with a possible D match to TRBD2 (7 bases). CDR1 is NSHNY, CDR2 SYGAGN, per germline. The CDR3 has 14 residues. CDR3 protein: CASSDRGARAEQFF. The CDR3 DNA, read in part, is TGTGCCAGCAGTGATAGGGGGGCGCGGGCT.